The text below deals with one T cell receptor beta chain. As yet, its antigen is unknown. The sequence runs out 3 residues before the end of the CDR3; the remainder is reconstructed from the germline J gene. The data stem from a study of T cells in women clearing cervical HPV infection. Study at large: Cases were women with histologically confirmed HPV16-related CIN3 or worse, including a couple of invasive cancers.

Study-wide points: TRBV6-7 abundance was lower in cases than controls (roughly 0.11% versus 0.16%).

Average input was around 1,100 ng genomic DNA for immunoSEQ TCR beta CDR3 amplification. Some clones are missing from TCRdb's copy, which holds only in-frame ones; the method was immunoSEQ multiplex PCR. This table lists 44,000 or so clones. The CDR3 spans 14 residues. Germline V gene sequence: CDR1 SEHNR, CDR2 FQNEAQ (reference sequence). J lost 7 bases, V lost 1 base, and 6 bases had no gene match. This TCR derives from a woman aged 18 to 75 with a cervical HPV16 infection that either progressed to CIN3+ or cleared (not recorded which). Sequenced material: blood buffy coat. This sequence joins TRBV7-9 and TRBJ1-2; 7 bases line up with TRBD1. CDR3 region: CASSLGQGPLGYTF. CDR3 DNA (partial): TGTGCCAGCAGCTTAGGACAGGGACCTCTTGGC. Full variable domain (rest looked up from reference TRBV7-9 and TRBJ1-2): DTGVSQNPRHKITKRGQNVTFRCDPISEHNRLYWYRQTLGQGPEFLTYFQNEAQLEKSRLLSDRFSAERPKGSFSTLEIQRTEQGDSAMYLCASSLGQGPLGYTFGSGTRLTVV.